Listed here is a single TCR beta chain. Antigen specificity is unknown. Per the original methods: Researchers built a distant-metastasis classifier for papillary thyroid cancer that drew on CDR3 differences across clinicopathological groups. TCRdb reanalyzed the PCR reads with MiXCR. TCRdb's processing, not the authors', yielded these V and J calls. Of about 23,000 clones in the sample, around a fifth were seen once. These data belong to a study of metastatic and nonmetastatic thyroid tumors. Regarding the study as a whole: In blood and tumor, TCR beta diversity was reportedly significantly higher in malignant thyroid tumors than in benign nodules.

Patients underwent thyroid surgery, and none had received any treatment before it. This clonotype originated in a male donor with papillary thyroid cancer or a benign thyroid nodule (not recorded which). Some clones in this sample may be carry-over from other donors' samples. Sequenced input: blood.

The CDR3 protein is CSVEQVTEAFF. CDR3 nucleotides: TGCAGCGTTGAACAGGTCACTGAAGCTTTCTTT. This sequence joins TRBV29-1 and TRBJ1-1, with unresolved D. The CDR3 totals 11 residues. Germline V CDR1 and CDR2: SQVTM, ANQGSEA. Trimming shortened V by 2 bases and J by 4 bases, and 5 bases separated the two germline ends.